The 11 T cell receptor beta chains in this list originate from one sample, sequenced in a study of shared clonotypes between healthy human individuals. Clones were read by immunoSEQ multiplex PCR, and TCRdb kept only the in-frame ones, dropping some. The sample lists roughly 500,000 clones, roughly 80% occurring once. The specimen sequenced was PBMCs. The receptors come from a woman between 40 and 55 years old in good health. Some clones in this sample may be carry-over from other donors' samples.

This clone has a handful of counts. V and J are TRBV7-9 and TRBJ2-1; 10 nucleotides agree with TRBD2. Germline assignment: CDR1 SEHNR and CDR2 FQNEAQ (reference sequence). The CDR3 runs 17 residues. V gave up 6 bases and J gave up 6 bases; unmatched junction bases: 14. CDR3 residues: CASSSTGTSARGNEQFF. CDR3 DNA sequence: TGTGCCAGCAGTTCTACCGGGACTAGCGCCAGGGGCAATGAGCAGTTCTTC.

This clone appeared a few times. A read error is likely here: a far larger clone is one base away. Distinct nucleotide sequences in the sample also encode this CDR3. V gene TRBV5-4 combines with J gene TRBJ2-3, with D perhaps given as TRBD1 or TRBD2 (5 bases each). The CDR3 covers 15 residues. The V gene's germline CDR1 is SGHNT and CDR2 YYREEE (reference sequence). V was clipped by 4 bases and J by 0 bases, with 12 bases between them. CDR3 sequence reads: CASSVPGQSTDTQYF. As DNA, the CDR3 is TGTGCCAGCAGCGTGCCGGGGCAGAGCACAGATACGCAGTATTTT.

The chain employs TRBV19 and TRBJ2-7; TRBD1 matches 8 bases. The V gene end was trimmed by 5 bases and the J gene end by 4 bases; junction bases not matched to a gene: 7. The germline V gene has CDR1 LNHDA and CDR2 SQIVND (reference sequence). CDR3 length: 14 amino acids. The chain's CDR3 is CASSLRGRPYEQYF. The CDR3 region has the DNA TGTGCCAGTAGTCTCAGGGGGCGACCTTACGAGCAGTACTTC.

This chain uses TRBV28 with TRBJ2-7, with 11 bases that match TRBD1. The CDR3 totals 16 residues. CDR1 and CDR2 (germline): MDHEN, SYDVKM. The ends lost 2 bases at V and 3 bases at J; junction bases unmatched: 6. The CDR3, as DNA: TGTGCCAGCAGTTTAGTTGGGACAGGGGGTGACTACGAGCAGTACTTC. Translating gives CASSLVGTGGDYEQYF.

The chain links TRBV4-2 to TRBJ2-3, with unresolved D. Germline loops: CDR1 LGHNA, CDR2 YNFKEQ. The CDR3 has 14 amino acids. The ends were cut back, 2 bases at V and 7 bases at J, with 13 bases in the middle. The CDR3 DNA reads TGTGCCAGCAGCCAACTGGACGGTACTCATACGCAGTATTTT. This sequence encodes CASSQLDGTHTQYF.

For this clone: A far larger clone is just one base off, so this is likely a read error. The rearrangement uses TRBV28 and TRBJ1-5; D possibly corresponds to TRBD1 (6 bases). The ends were cut back, 3 bases at V and 6 bases at J, with 12 bases in the middle. The CDR3 covers 14 residues. The germline V gene encodes CDR1 MDHEN and CDR2 SYDVKM. CDR3 in amino acids: CASSFGGACQPQHF. The DNA of the CDR3 is TGTGCCAGCAGTTTTGGGGGGGCGTGTCAGCCCCAGCATTTT.

The J gene is TRBJ2-3, the V gene TRBV19, with 8 bases matching TRBD2. CDR3 length: 16 residues. Trimming took 5 bases from V and 3 from J; bases not matched to a gene: 10. CDR1 LNHDA and CDR2 SQIVND come from the germline V gene (reference sequence). CDR3 amino acids: CASSSTTGRGTDTQYF. DNA for the CDR3: TGTGCCAGTAGTTCCACCACCGGGAGGGGGACAGATACGCAGTATTTT.

The V and J genes are TRBV2 and TRBJ2-3; 9 nucleotides agree with TRBD2. CDR1 SNHLY and CDR2 FYNNEI come from the germline V gene. The CDR3 has 15 residues. Unmatched junction bases numbered 6, after V lost 0 bases and J lost 8 bases. The CDR3 bases are TGTGCCAGCAGTGAAGCAATGACGGGACTAGCTACGCAGTATTTT. It translates to CASSEAMTGLATQYF.

A note on this clone: This is likely an artifact of a read error, given a far larger clone one base away. This chain joins TRBV14 and TRBJ1-4; D gene uncertain. Per the germline V gene, CDR1 is SGHDN and CDR2 is FVKESK. V was cut by 2 bases and J by 12 bases, with 16 bases left in between. The CDR3 extends over 14 amino acids. The DNA of the CDR3 is TGTGCCAGCAGCCAATTAGTGTCGTCGAGGGAACTGTTTTTT. Translating it yields CASSQLVSSRELFF. Combining the CDR3 with reference TRBV14 and TRBJ1-4 gives the whole variable domain EAGVTQFPSHSVIEKGQTVTLRCDPISGHDNLYWYRRVMGKEIKFLLHFVKESKQDESGMPNNRFLAERTGGTYSTLKVQPAELEDSGVYFCASSQLVSSRELFFGSGTQLSVL.

As for this clone: This sequence is one base from a far larger clone and is likely a read error. The rearrangement uses TRBV7-9 and TRBJ2-1, with TRBD2 identical over 7 bases. Germline V gene data show CDR1 as SEHNR and CDR2 as FQNEAQ (reference sequence). The CDR3 contains 16 residues. The CDR3 nucleotides are TGTGCCAGCAGCCCCCGGGGCGGGAGCGCTTACAATGAGCAGCTCTTC. Translated, it gives CASSPRGGSAYNEQLF.

As for this clone: This probably arose from a read error, given a far larger clone one base away. The rearrangement joins TRBV7-3 to TRBJ2-7; 7 bases match TRBD2. The V gene's germline CDR1 is SGHTA and CDR2 FQGTGA. With 6 bases clipped from V and 7 bases from J, the junction kept 15 bases outside the gene matches. CDR3 length equals 15 residues. The CDR3 DNA is TGTGCCAGCAGTTTACTGACTAGCTTCCGTGGTGAGCAGTACTTC. It codes for CASSLLTSFRGEQYF.